The clone carrying this T cell receptor beta chain was seen ten or more times. Its antigen is still unknown. Germline-derived CDR1 and CDR2 are MNHNS and SASEGT. The CDR3 is 14 residues long. J gave up 2 bases and V 7 bases, and 4 bases lay outside the gene matches. The data are from a study of early T cells in non-severe SARS-CoV-2 infection. Study conclusions and caveats: Reliance on VDJdb matching favored anti-spike CD8 responses; private and CD4 specificities were missed.

TCRdb analysed the 5' RACE reads with MiXCR anew, one entry per CDR3 protein. The repertoire has approximately 76,000 distinct CDR3 sequences, more than 12% of them found once; the top ten carry 3% to 3.5%. The sequence came from an adult who was a healthcare worker with PCR-confirmed SARS-CoV-2 infection or an uninfected control (not recorded which). The chain links TRBV6-1 to TRBJ2-5, with 10 positions matching TRBD2. The sample consisted of whole blood. The CDR3 DNA reads as TGTGCCAGCAAAGAACTAGCGGGGCAAGAGACCCAGTACTTC. Amino acid sequence: CASKELAGQETQYF.